Below, 11 T cell receptor beta chains from the same sample are listed, as sequenced in a study of cytomegalovirus exposure and HLA in healthy donors. Researchers ran the PCR with 60 Vbeta and 13 Jbeta primers. Assay: immunoSEQ multiplex PCR; the TCRdb copy retains only in-frame clones and omits some. The table lists under 150,000 clones, 81% of them singletons. Sequencing used PBMCs. The source of these receptors is a man younger than 30 in good health and CMV-seronegative.

The V gene is TRBV28, the J gene TRBJ1-1; possible D gene TRBD1, 6 bases. Germline CDR1 MDHEN, CDR2 SYDVKM. CDR3 length equals 15 residues. Deletions cut 5 bases from V and 1 base from J, with 14 bases between. The CDR3 DNA reads TGTGCCAGCAGTCCACCCACAGGGACGAACACTGAAGCTTTCTTT. As protein: CASSPPTGTNTEAFF.

The chain employs TRBV28 and TRBJ2-7; perhaps TRBD1 as D (5 bases). CDR3 length: 13 residues. V was clipped by 1 base and J by 1 base, with 5 bases between them. Germline assignment: CDR1 MDHEN and CDR2 SYDVKM. The CDR3 region has the DNA TGTGCCAGCAGTTTATACAGGTCCTACGAGCAGTACTTC. Protein product: CASSLYRSYEQYF.

The J gene is TRBJ1-1, the V gene TRBV19; D possibly corresponds to TRBD1 (5 bases). The V gene lost 10 bases and the J gene lost 4 bases, with 19 bases spanning the gap. CDR3 length: 14 residues. CDR1 and CDR2 (germline): LNHDA, SQIVND (reference sequence). CDR3 in DNA: TGTGCCACCATGATACAGGCGCACGGCACTGAAGCTTTCTTT. Protein: CATMIQAHGTEAFF.

Points on this clone: A much larger clone is a single base away; this may be a read error. J is TRBJ2-7 and V is TRBV6-5, with D unclear. The CDR3 is 11 residues long. Germline V gives CDR1 MNHEY, CDR2 SVGAGI. The CDR3 bases are TGTGCCAGCAGTCACTCCTACGAGCAGTACTTC. It encodes CASSHSYEQYF.

The rearrangement links TRBV9 to TRBJ2-1; TRBD2 aligns across 8 bases. Germline-derived CDR1 and CDR2 are SGDLS and YYNGEE. The CDR3 runs 16 residues. Trimming cost V 0 bases and J 6 bases; bases outside gene matches: 8. In nucleotides, the CDR3 is TGTGCCAGCAGCGTAGCCTTGGGACTAGGGTTCAATGAGCAGTTCTTC. It specifies CASSVALGLGFNEQFF.

This rearrangement joins TRBV19 to TRBJ2-7, with TRBD2 as a possible D gene (6 bases). The germline V and J ends were trimmed by 1 base and 2 bases, with 9 bases remaining between them. This CDR3 region has 14 residues. From germline, CDR1 is LNHDA and CDR2 SQIVND (reference sequence). The CDR3 region has the DNA TGTGCCAGTAGTATAGGGAGGGAGCCCTACGAGCAGTACTTC. It codes for CASSIGREPYEQYF. Full variable domain (missing parts from reference TRBV19 and TRBJ2-7): DGGITQSPKYLFRKEGQNVTLSCEQNLNHDAMYWYRQDPGQGLRLIYYSQIVNDFQKGDIAEGYSVSREKKESFPLTVTSAQKNPTAFYLCASSIGREPYEQYFGPGTRLTVT.

J is TRBJ1-2 and V is TRBV19; D perhaps matches TRBD1 (5 bases). V gave up 4 bases and J gave up 5 bases, with 11 bases separating them. The CDR3 has 13 amino acids. Germline CDR1 and CDR2: LNHDA and SQIVND (reference sequence). CDR3 protein: CASSKGSSYGYTF. In nucleotides, the CDR3 is TGTGCCAGTAGTAAGGGGTCGTCTTATGGCTACACCTTC.

The CDR3: CASSFNFEKRRGNTIYF. Here the CDR3 DNA reads TGTGCCAGCAGCTTTAATTTCGAGAAGCGTCGCGGAAACACCATATATTTT. This chain uses TRBV7-9 with TRBJ1-3; D gene unclear. Trimming cost V 3 bases and J 4 bases, with 19 bases left between them. This CDR3 is 17 amino acids long. Germline CDR1 and CDR2: SEHNR and FQNEAQ (reference sequence).

The chain links TRBV9 to TRBJ2-3; no clear D. CDR3 length equals 14 residues. The germline CDR1 and CDR2 sequences are SGDLS and YYNGEE. Trimming removed 7 bases at V and 7 bases at J, with 19 bases between. CDR3 DNA sequence: TGTGCCAGCGGCGAGAGTGAATACCCTTATACGCAGTATTTT. Translation gives CASGESEYPYTQYF.

In this sample, this clone turned up a few times. The chain uses TRBV6-5 and TRBJ1-5; no definite D call. In germline, CDR1 is MNHEY, CDR2 SVGAGI. V lost 5 bases and J lost 0, with 11 bases in between. The CDR3 spans 15 residues. CDR3 DNA: TGTGCCAGCAGTACTACTGTCCATAGCAATCAGCCCCAGCATTTT. Protein product: CASSTTVHSNQPQHF.

V and J are TRBV7-7 and TRBJ2-5, with TRBD1 matching over 8 bases. The CDR3 loop spans 14 amino acids. The germline V gene has CDR1 SSHAT and CDR2 FNYEAQ (reference sequence). The V and J ends lost 4 bases and 5 bases, in that order; junction bases with no gene match: 6. In DNA, the CDR3 is TGTGCCAGCAGCTCCGGGACAGGATGGGAGACCCAGTACTTC. Residues: CASSSGTGWETQYF.